This T cell receptor beta chain was observed in a study of blood T cell repertoires in COVID-19. As originally analysed: Estimates of nucleated cell counts were drawn from the amplification of reference gene primers. Data came from immunoSEQ multiplex PCR; TCRdb stores just in-frame clones and leaves some out. Clone size and the V and J calls come from that table; the DNA yielded D and trimming. The table records roughly 150,000 clones, approximately 84% of them present only once. V was shortened by 3 bases and J by 6 bases, with 15 bases between the two germline ends. The germline CDR1 and CDR2 sequences are SNHLY and FYNNEI. The CDR3 length is 16 residues.

The specimen sequenced was peripheral blood. This clonotype originated in a human donor in a cohort sampled during active COVID-19. The chain combines TRBV2 with TRBJ1-6, with D perhaps TRBD1 (5 bases). The CDR3 protein is CASSDVLRRGNSPLHF. The CDR3 DNA reads as TGTGCCAGCAGTGATGTTTTACGGAGGGGTAATTCACCCCTCCACTTT.